A selection of T cell receptor beta chains follows, all from one sample in a study of CD8 T cells in ankylosing spondylitis. TCRdb ran MiXCR on the 5' RACE reads and lists one entry per CDR3 protein. The sample comprises hundreds of thousands of distinct CDR3 sequences, under 25% of which are singletons, and about 4% rests with the top ten. The specimen sequenced was blood, either unsorted or a sorted T cell fraction (not recorded which). These receptor sequences come from a female donor with ankylosing spondylitis or in good health (not recorded which). The CDR3 runs from the conserved cysteine through the conserved F or W. D genes are given only for firm matches. The size entry is marked missing in some rows and otherwise reads once, few, many or a size class.

few,-,TRBJ1-1,TRBV6-5,CASSYRTAPGTEAFF,TGTGCCAGCAGTTACAGGACAGCCCCAGGCACTGAAGCTTTCTTT
few,TRBD1,TRBJ2-3,TRBV25-1,CASSGIGQGYTDTQYF,TGTGCCAGCAGCGGCATTGGACAGGGGTACACAGATACGCAGTATTTT
-,-,TRBJ2-3,TRBV19,CASSRGAGSDTQYF,TGTGCCAGTAGTAGAGGCGCGGGATCAGATACGCAGTATTTT
-,-,TRBJ2-2,TRBV9,CASSVAPAAGELFF,TGTGCCAGCAGCGTAGCCCCAGCAGCCGGGGAGCTGTTTTTT
few,TRBD2,TRBJ2-2,TRBV12-3/TRBV12-4,CASSMKTSEGTGELFF,TGTGCCAGCAGCATGAAGACTAGCGAGGGAACCGGGGAGCTGTTTTTT
-,TRBD1,TRBJ1-2,TRBV20-1,CSAHRTGLNYSYTF,TGCAGTGCTCACCGGACAGGTCTTAACTATAGCTACACCTTC
few,TRBD2,TRBJ2-7,TRBV12-3/TRBV12-4,CASSFRTSSYEQYF,TGTGCCAGCAGTTTTCGGACTAGCTCCTACGAGCAGTACTTC
many,TRBD2,TRBJ2-7,TRBV27,CASSLRLAAQSYEQYF,TGTGCCAGCAGTTTACGACTAGCGGCCCAATCCTACGAGCAGTACTTC
few,-,TRBJ2-3,TRBV25-1,CASSEQVASDTQYF,TGTGCCAGCAGTGAACAGGTAGCATCAGATACGCAGTATTTT
-,-,TRBJ1-2,TRBV5-1,CASSLNQNNYGYTF,TGCGCCAGCAGCTTGAATCAGAATAACTATGGCTACACCTTC
-,-,TRBJ1-2,TRBV6-5,CASFSLGGGYTF,TGTGCCAGCTTTTCCCTTGGGGGTGGCTACACCTTC
-,-,TRBJ2-7,TRBV7-2,CASSFGTNYEQYF,TGTGCCAGCAGCTTCGGGACGAACTACGAGCAGTACTTC